One and the same sample provided the 2 T cell receptor beta chains below, sequenced in a study of T cells in localized non-small cell lung cancer. TCRdb's table, derived via immunoSEQ multiplex PCR, lists solely in-frame clones and lacks some. Of about 34,000 clones listed, 78% were seen once; the top ten hold around 34%. This specimen consisted of peripheral blood, obtained before any cancer treatment. Receptor source: a male donor at least 60 years old with stage II squamous cell lung carcinoma.

This clone has just a few counts. This rearrangement joins TRBV14 to TRBJ1-3, with D hard to call. CDR1 SGHDN and CDR2 FVKESK come from the germline V gene. The ends were cut back, 1 base at V and 7 bases at J, with 2 bases in the middle. The CDR3 runs to 11 residues. CDR3 sequence (DNA): TGTGCCAGCAGCCAAGTTAACACCATATATTTT. It codes for CASSQVNTIYF.

The genes are TRBV9 and TRBJ1-1; D not certain. The V gene lost 3 bases and the J gene lost 1 base, with 13 bases spanning the gap. CDR1 SGDLS and CDR2 YYNGEE come from the germline V gene. The CDR3 is 15 amino acids. The CDR3 nucleotides read TGTGCCAGCAGCGCGTCGGGAAACTCGAACACTGAAGCTTTCTTT. This sequence encodes CASSASGNSNTEAFF.